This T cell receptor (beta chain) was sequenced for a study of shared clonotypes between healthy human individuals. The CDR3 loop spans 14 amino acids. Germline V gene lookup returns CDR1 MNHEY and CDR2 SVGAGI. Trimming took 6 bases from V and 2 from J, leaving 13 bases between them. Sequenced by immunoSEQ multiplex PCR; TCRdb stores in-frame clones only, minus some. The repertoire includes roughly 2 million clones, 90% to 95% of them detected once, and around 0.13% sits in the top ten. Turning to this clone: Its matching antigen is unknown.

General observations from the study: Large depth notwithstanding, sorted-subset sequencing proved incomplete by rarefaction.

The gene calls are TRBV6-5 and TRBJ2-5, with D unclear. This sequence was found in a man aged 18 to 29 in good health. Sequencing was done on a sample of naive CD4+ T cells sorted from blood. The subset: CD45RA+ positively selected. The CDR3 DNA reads TGTGCCAGCAGAACACTCGTGGCACAAGAGACCCAGTACTTC. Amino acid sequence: CASRTLVAQETQYF.